A selection of T cell receptor beta chains follows, all from one sample in a study of T cell repertoires in cytomegalovirus infection. TCRdb fed the reads into MiXCR, producing one record per CDR3 protein. The sample holds around 740,000 distinct CDR3 sequences, 35% seen once. The sequenced material came from PBMCs. Receptor source: a human donor in good health (CMV status not recorded). Some clones in this sample may be carry-over from other donors' samples. Each CDR3 is given with its conserved first and last residue. A D gene is named only where the DNA matches it firmly. Clone size appears in some rows only: once, few, many, or a class for an expanded clone.

>TRBJ2-3|TRBD2|TRBV4-1|NA
TGCGCCAGCAGCGACGAGGCTAGCGGGGGAGATACGCAGTATTTT
CASSDEASGGDTQYF
>TRBJ1-2|NA|TRBV19|few
TGTGCCAGTATGAATCACGGGGCCCGGGAAGGCTATGGCTACACCTTC
CASMNHGAREGYGYTF
>TRBJ1-5|NA|TRBV7-2|many
TGTGCCAGCAGCCCCCATTTCGGGGGCTCATTGAGCAATCAGCCCCAGCATTTT
CASSPHFGGSLSNQPQHF
>TRBJ2-1|TRBD1|TRBV2|NA
TGTGCCAGCAGTGACGGTCCGGGGACAGGGTTATTCAATGAGCAGTTCTTC
CASSDGPGTGLFNEQFF
>TRBJ2-1|NA|TRBV12-3/TRBV12-4|few
TGTGCCAGCAGGTCAACTGGGACTCCCAATGAGCAGTTCTTC
CASRSTGTPNEQFF
>TRBJ2-7|NA|TRBV28|NA
TGTGCCAGCACGGTGAGACTAGATAAATACGAGCAGTACTTC
CASTVRLDKYEQYF
>TRBJ1-5|NA|TRBV20-1|once
TGCAGTGCTAGAGGCGCGAGCAGGGAAAATCAGCCCCAGCATTTT
CSARGASRENQPQHF
>TRBJ2-3|TRBD2|TRBV24-1|NA
TGTGCCACCAGTGACGTGGGACTAGTGGGCACAGATACGCAGTATTTT
CATSDVGLVGTDTQYF
>TRBJ1-6|NA|TRBV7-9|NA
TGTGCCAGCAGCGGGGGCCGACAAAGTTCCTATAATTCACCCCTCCACTTT
CASSGGRQSSYNSPLHF
>TRBJ2-7|NA|TRBV7-4|NA
TGTGCCAGCAGCTCTACGTCCGGGCGGTACGAGCAGTACTTC
CASSSTSGRYEQYF
>TRBJ2-1|NA|TRBV7-8|many
TGTGCCAGCAGCTTATCAAACGGCGGCATCTCCTACAATGAGCAGTTCTTC
CASSLSNGGISYNEQFF
>TRBJ1-1|TRBD1|TRBV28|few
TGTGCCAGCAGTTTATTAGACAGGGTGAACACTGAAGCTTTCTTT
CASSLLDRVNTEAFF
>TRBJ1-1|NA|TRBV4-1|few
TGCGCCAGCAGCCAACTCAATATGAACACTGAAGCTTTCTTT
CASSQLNMNTEAFF
>TRBJ1-5|NA|TRBV28|NA
TGTGCCAGCAGTTTATCCTCCGGGGGGGTGAGGAGCAATCAGCCCCAGCATTTT
CASSLSSGGVRSNQPQHF
>TRBJ2-1|NA|TRBV30|NA
TGTGCCTGGAGTGTACAGGCCCGTGAGCAGTTCTTC
CAWSVQAREQFF
>TRBJ2-1|NA|TRBV27|NA
TGTGCCAGCGCGGGGAGCTCCTACAATGAGCAGTTCTTC
CASAGSSYNEQFF
>TRBJ2-5|TRBD1|TRBV6-2/TRBV6-3|few
TGTGCCAGCCGGGACAGGGGTACGGAGTGGGGAGAGACCCAGTACTTC
CASRDRGTEWGETQYF
>TRBJ2-1|TRBD2|TRBV7-6|NA
TGTGCTAGCAGCTTCGGACTAGCGCCGTACAATGAGCAGTTCTTC
CASSFGLAPYNEQFF
>TRBJ2-1|TRBD2|TRBV2|NA
TGTGCCAGCAGTGAGCTGCGGGGGGACTACAATGAGCAGTTCTTC
CASSELRGDYNEQFF
>TRBJ1-2|TRBD1|TRBV6-1|NA
TGTGCCAGCAGTGAAGGGGACAGGGCTTATGGCTACACCTTC
CASSEGDRAYGYTF
>TRBJ2-2|NA|TRBV29-1|few
TGCAGCGTTGCCGGTCGGGGCGTAAACACCGGGGAGCTGTTTTTT
CSVAGRGVNTGELFF
>TRBJ2-5|NA|TRBV7-6|NA
TGTGCCAGCAGCCTTAAAGGCGCTGCATCGACCCAGTACTTC
CASSLKGAASTQYF
>TRBJ1-5|TRBD1|TRBV19|few
TGTGCCAGTAGTACGAACAGGGGAGGTTATCGCAATCAGCCCCAGCATTTT
CASSTNRGGYRNQPQHF
>TRBJ2-7|NA|TRBV12-2|NA
TGTGCAAGAAGCAAGCCCTACCAAGCGGGAGAAGACGAGCAGTACTTC
CARSKPYQAGEDEQYF
>TRBJ1-5|NA|TRBV6-2/TRBV6-3|NA
TGTGCCAGCAGTTATTCGGATGTCCGGAGGAGCAATCAGCCCCAGCATTTT
CASSYSDVRRSNQPQHF
>TRBJ1-5|NA|TRBV28|NA
TGTGCCAGCAGTTCCGACGACACGCCCGGACCGAATCAGCCCCAGCATTTT
CASSSDDTPGPNQPQHF
>TRBJ2-7|TRBD1|TRBV27|NA
TGTGCCAGCAGTCCCCCAGGGGGCTTCGCCTACGAGCAGTACTTC
CASSPPGGFAYEQYF
>TRBJ2-3|NA|TRBV5-8|NA
TGTGCCAGCAGCTTGGGACAGGGACTAAATACGCAGTATTTT
CASSLGQGLNTQYF
>TRBJ1-5|NA|TRBV6-2/TRBV6-3|NA
TGTGCCAGCAGTGAAATAGGGACCGCTAATCAGCCCCAGCATTTT
CASSEIGTANQPQHF
>TRBJ2-7|TRBD2|TRBV20-1|NA
TGCAGTGCAAGCGGGACCCCAAGCCTCTACGAGCAGTACTTC
CSASGTPSLYEQYF
>TRBJ1-5|NA|TRBV28|NA
TGTGCCAGCAGTTTCCCCGGGTCGGGAGGTCAGCCCCAGCATTTT
CASSFPGSGGQPQHF
>TRBJ2-4|TRBD2|TRBV20-1|few
TGCAGTGCTACCATGACTAGCGGGATGACCAAAAACATTCAGTACTTC
CSATMTSGMTKNIQYF
>TRBJ2-5|TRBD2|TRBV7-2|many
TGTGCCAGCAGCTCGGGACTAGTGGAGACCCAGTACTTC
CASSSGLVETQYF
>TRBJ2-3|NA|TRBV5-5|NA
TGTTCGAGCAGAAGGCTAGGGATCGGCACAGATACGCAGTATTTT
CSSRRLGIGTDTQYF
>TRBJ1-1|NA|TRBV28|NA
TGTGCCAGCAGTGTCACCGGAAGCACTGAAGCTTTCTTT
CASSVTGSTEAFF
>TRBJ2-5|NA|TRBV6-1|NA
TGTGCCAGCAAGCCGGTGGGGCAAGAGACCCAGTACTTC
CASKPVGQETQYF